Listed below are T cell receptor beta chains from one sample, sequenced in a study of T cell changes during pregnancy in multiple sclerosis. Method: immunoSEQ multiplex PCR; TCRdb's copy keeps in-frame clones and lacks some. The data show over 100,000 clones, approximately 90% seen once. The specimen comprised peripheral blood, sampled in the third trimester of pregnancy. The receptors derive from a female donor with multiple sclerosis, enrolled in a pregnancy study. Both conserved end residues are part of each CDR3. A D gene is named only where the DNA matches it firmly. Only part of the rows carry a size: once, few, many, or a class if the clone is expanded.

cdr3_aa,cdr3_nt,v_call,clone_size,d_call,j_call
CAISGGTSAETQYF,TGTGCCATCAGTGGGGGGACTTCGGCAGAGACCCAGTACTTC,TRBV10-3,-,-,TRBJ2-5
CASTSSGGSYNEQFF,TGTGCCAGCACCTCCTCCGGGGGCTCCTACAATGAGCAGTTCTTC,TRBV5-4,-,-,TRBJ2-1
CASRDRVTDTQYF,TGTGCCAGCAGGGACAGGGTCACAGATACGCAGTATTTT,TRBV28,-,TRBD1,TRBJ2-3
CASRKQGYTEAFF,TGTGCCAGCAGAAAACAGGGATACACTGAAGCTTTCTTT,TRBV6-5,-,-,TRBJ1-1
CASSPRGGEQETQYF,TGTGCCAGCAGCCCGCGGGGGGGTGAGCAAGAGACCCAGTACTTC,TRBV6-7,few,TRBD2,TRBJ2-5
CASSQPGLAGDTQYF,TGCGCCAGCAGCCAACCCGGACTAGCCGGAGATACGCAGTATTTT,TRBV4-1,-,TRBD2,TRBJ2-3
CASSGLGAPRGSYNEQFF,TGCGCCAGCAGCGGCCTTGGGGCCCCTAGGGGCTCCTACAATGAGCAGTTCTTC,TRBV23-1,-,-,TRBJ2-1
CASSLDLRDPGGTEKLFF,TGTGCCAGCAGCTTAGATTTACGTGACCCAGGGGGGACTGAAAAACTGTTTTTT,TRBV7-8,-,TRBD1,TRBJ1-4
CATSRARTGGFTGELFF,TGTGCCACCAGCAGAGCCCGGACAGGGGGTTTTACCGGGGAGCTGTTTTTT,TRBV15,-,TRBD1,TRBJ2-2
CASSVAGGAGEGYTF,TGTGCCAGCAGCGTAGCTGGAGGAGCAGGCGAAGGCTACACCTTC,TRBV9,-,-,TRBJ1-2
CASSSGLNSGNTIYF,TGTGCCAGCAGCTCGGGACTTAACTCTGGAAACACCATATATTTT,TRBV5-8,-,-,TRBJ1-3
CASSSQRFYEQYF,TGTGCCAGCAGTTCCCAGCGGTTCTACGAGCAGTACTTC,TRBV27,-,-,TRBJ2-7
CASSLPGLYYGYTF,TGTGCCAGCAGCTTACCGGGACTTTACTATGGCTACACCTTC,TRBV7-2,-,-,TRBJ1-2
CASSIYRDSNQPQHF,TGTGCCAGTAGTATTTACAGGGATAGCAATCAGCCCCAGCATTTT,TRBV19,-,-,TRBJ1-5
CASGHMNTEAFF,TGTGCCAGCGGCCACATGAACACTGAAGCTTTCTTT,TRBV5-5,-,-,TRBJ1-1
CASSSWTGTYNEQFF,TGTGCCAGCAGTTCCTGGACAGGCACCTACAATGAGCAGTTCTTC,TRBV6-5,-,TRBD1,TRBJ2-1
CASSLRPTGLLYEQYF,TGTGCCAGCAGCTTACGGCCGACAGGGCTACTATACGAGCAGTACTTC,TRBV7-2,-,TRBD1,TRBJ2-7
CAISSPWTEHYEQYF,TGTGCCATCAGTTCCCCCTGGACAGAGCACTACGAGCAGTACTTC,TRBV10-3,-,-,TRBJ2-7
CASSIPAGGITDTQYF,TGTGCCAGTAGTATTCCAGCGGGAGGGATCACAGATACGCAGTATTTT,TRBV19,-,TRBD2,TRBJ2-3
CASKYRGDSMSNNEQFF,TGTGCCAGCAAGTATAGGGGCGATTCGATGTCCAACAATGAGCAGTTCTTC,TRBV2,-,-,TRBJ2-1
CASSESLTSGMGTDTQYF,TGCGCCAGCAGTGAGTCCCTGACTAGCGGGATGGGGACAGATACGCAGTATTTT,TRBV10-1,-,TRBD2,TRBJ2-3
CASSPSAYYEQYF,TGTGCCAGCAGTCCTAGCGCCTACTACGAGCAGTACTTC,TRBV28,-,-,TRBJ2-7
CASSPGTPRVETQYF,TGCGCCAGCAGCCCGGGGACTCCGCGGGTGGAGACCCAGTACTTC,TRBV5-1,-,-,TRBJ2-5